The clone carrying this T cell receptor beta chain turned up a few times. Antigen specificity is unknown. This sample stems from a study of cytomegalovirus exposure and HLA in healthy donors. Overall study results and limits: Later analysis identified a missense DCLRE1C variant that was linked to TCR beta V- and J-gene trimming.

The V gene lost 5 bases and the J gene lost 2 bases, with 19 bases spanning the gap. In germline, CDR1 is SEHNR, CDR2 FQNEAQ (reference sequence). The CDR3 is 17 amino acids. The PCR was carried out with 60 Vbeta primers and 13 Jbeta primers. TCRdb's table, derived via immunoSEQ multiplex PCR, lists solely in-frame clones and lacks some. Of about 93,000 clones in the sample, about four fifths were seen once. All donors participated as healthy donors of bone marrow. Sequences were obtained from PBMCs. This chain links TRBV7-9 with TRBJ2-1; TRBD1 might be the D (6 bases). This TCR was recovered from a man in his thirties or forties in good health and CMV-seronegative. The CDR3 DNA is TGTGCCAGCAGCACCCGGACAGCTAAGAGGACCTACAATGAGCAGTTCTTC. It translates to CASSTRTAKRTYNEQFF.